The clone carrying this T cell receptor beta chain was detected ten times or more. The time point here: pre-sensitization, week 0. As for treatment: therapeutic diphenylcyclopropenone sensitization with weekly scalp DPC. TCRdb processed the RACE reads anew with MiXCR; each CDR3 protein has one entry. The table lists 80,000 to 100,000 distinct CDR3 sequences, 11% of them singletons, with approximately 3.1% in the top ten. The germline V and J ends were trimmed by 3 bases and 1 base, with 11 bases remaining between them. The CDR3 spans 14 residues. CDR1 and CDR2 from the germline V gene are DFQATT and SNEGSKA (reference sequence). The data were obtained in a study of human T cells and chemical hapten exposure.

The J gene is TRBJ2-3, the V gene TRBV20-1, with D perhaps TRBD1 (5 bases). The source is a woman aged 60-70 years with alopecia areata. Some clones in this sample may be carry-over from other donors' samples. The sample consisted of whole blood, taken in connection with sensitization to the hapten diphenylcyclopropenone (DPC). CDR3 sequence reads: CSARDMIRTDTQYF. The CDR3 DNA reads TGCAGTGCTAGGGACATGATTCGCACAGATACGCAGTATTTT.